This record covers a single TCR beta chain. What it binds is not known. This sample is part of a study of OX40 agonist ivuxolimab in advanced cancers. Study in general: Patients assigned to dose escalation were diagnosed with hepatocellular carcinoma, melanoma, renal cell or head and neck cancer. Participants, 75% to 85% male, averaged roughly 60 years of age, ranging from roughly 23 to 90. Partial responses were achieved by three patients: one hepatocellular carcinoma, two cutaneous melanoma. Points from the study as a whole: Relatively little clonal expansion, among the lowest observed, appeared in partial responders at 0.1-3.0 mg/kg.

CDR3 length: 14 residues. Germline V gives CDR1 MDHEN, CDR2 SYDVKM. Trimming cost V 5 bases and J 5 bases; bases outside gene matches: 4. Clones were read by immunoSEQ multiplex PCR, and TCRdb kept only the in-frame ones, dropping some. The data show about 18,000 clones, around two thirds seen once. The sequence derives from an adult with an advanced solid tumor such as melanoma, head and neck, liver or kidney cancer. This chain joins TRBV28 and TRBJ2-1; 9 positions agree with TRBD2. Sequenced here: CD4+ or CD8+ T cells sorted from blood, sampled in a trial of the OX40 agonist ivuxolimab. In nucleotides, the CDR3 is TGTGCCAGCAGTGGAGGGACTAGCAACAATGAGCAGTTCTTC. Translating gives CASSGGTSNNEQFF.